Below are 5 T cell receptor beta chains sequenced from a single sample in a study of T cells in Graves' hyperthyroidism and ophthalmopathy (dated by TCRdb to the late 2010s). Receptor amplification or capture employed multiplex PCR. TCRdb lists the instrument as Illumina HiSeq 2000. Amplification of TCR beta CDR3 regions was carried out from RNA transcripts. The first round of RT-PCR for the TCR CDR3 was performed with the HTBI primer set and the Qiagen OneStep RT-PCR kit. TCRdb cleaned the public reads at Q25 with fastp, built clones with MiXCR and kept in-frame beta chains. Rows with a matching CDR3 protein are joined into one entry that keeps the most common DNA and genes. The sample profile shows 650,000 to 800,000 distinct CDR3 sequences; 45% of them were found once. About 7.7% of the sample lies in the top ten. Sequenced: peripheral blood or thyroid tissue (not recorded which). The receptors were sampled from an adult man with Graves' disease, either hyperthyroidism or ophthalmopathy (not recorded which).

This rearrangement joins TRBV12-3 or TRBV12-4 to TRBJ1-2; 9 positions agree with TRBD1. J gave up 6 bases and V 7 bases, and 9 bases lay outside the gene matches. The CDR3 spans 14 residues. The DNA of the CDR3 is TGTGCCAGCACCCATTCGGGGACAGGGCATGGCTACACCTTC. The encoded protein is CASTHSGTGHGYTF.

This rearrangement joins TRBV25-1 to TRBJ1-6, with a possible D match to TRBD1 (5 bases). Germline V gives CDR1 MGHDK, CDR2 SYGVNS. Trimming cost V 4 bases and J 6 bases, with 16 bases left between them. The CDR3 spans 16 residues. The CDR3: CASSARGAGLNSPLHF. CDR3 DNA: TGTGCCAGCAGTGCTAGAGGGGCGGGACTTAATTCACCCCTCCACTTT.

The chain recombines TRBV10-3 with TRBJ1-6, with D perhaps TRBD1 (6 bases). The CDR3 is made up of 13 amino acids. Germline V lookup: CDR1 ENHRY, CDR2 SYGVKD. V was trimmed by 4 bases and J by 13 bases, leaving 14 bases between them. The CDR3 loop reads CAISAGSGVPLHF. In DNA form, the CDR3 reads TGTGCCATCAGTGCGGGGTCAGGGGTGCCCCTCCACTTT.

This clonotype has only a few counts. This rearrangement joins TRBV7-6 to TRBJ2-7; unclear D gene. Between the trimmed V and J ends, which lost 5 bases and 0 bases, there was a span of 8 bases. This CDR3 has 13 amino acids. CDR1 and CDR2 (germline): SGHVS, FNYEAQ. This CDR3 reads CASSPATSYEQYF. The CDR3, as DNA: TGTGCCAGCAGCCCCGCGACCTCCTACGAGCAGTACTTC. Full variable domain (outside the CDR3, taken from reference TRBV7-6 and TRBJ2-7): GAGVSQSPRYKVTKRGQDVALRCDPISGHVSLYWYRQALGQGPEFLTYFNYEAQQDKSGLPNDRFSAERPEGSISTLTIQRTEQRDSAMYRCASSPATSYEQYFGPGTRLTVT.

The genes are TRBV7-6 and TRBJ1-2; the D is unclear. The CDR3 sequence is 17 residues long. V gave up 4 bases and J gave up 4 bases, with 22 bases separating them. The germline gives CDR1 SGHVS, CDR2 FNYEAQ. DNA of the CDR3: TGTGCCAGCAGCTCTCCCACTTTGGACCGACGAATCTATGGCTACACCTTC. This encodes CASSSPTLDRRIYGYTF.